Each of the 8 T cell receptor beta chains below was sequenced from the same sample in a study of CD4+ T cells in melanoma. Clones were sequenced by immunoSEQ multiplex PCR, and TCRdb holds only the in-frame ones, with some missing. This table has about 21,000 clones, over 70% appearing once. Sequenced sample: cells from a culture (not recorded whether cultured in vitro). The receptors derive from a human donor with melanoma.

This clone was observed once. V and J are TRBV6-1 and TRBJ1-3; no definite D call. The germline gives CDR1 MNHNS, CDR2 SASEGT. This CDR3 has 13 amino acids. V was shortened by 8 bases and J by 1 base, with 9 bases between the two germline ends. The DNA for the CDR3 is TGTGCCAGCGGGGTGACATCTGGAAACACCATATATTTT. This codes for CASGVTSGNTIYF.

This chain's CDR3 is CASSLGGAMSSYNEQFF. As DNA, the CDR3 is TGCGCCAGCAGCTTGGGGGGGGCAATGAGCTCCTACAATGAGCAGTTCTTC. This chain links TRBV5-1 with TRBJ2-1; D could derive from TRBD1 or TRBD2 (6 bases each). The germline V gene encodes CDR1 SGHRS and CDR2 YFSETQ. The CDR3 runs 17 residues. Trimming pared 0 bases from V and 0 bases from J, leaving 13 bases between.

V is TRBV10-2 and J is TRBJ2-2; no definite D call. The V end was cut by 4 bases, the J end by 4 bases, with 10 bases between. CDR1 is WSHSY, CDR2 SAAADI, per germline. The CDR3 covers 14 residues. The CDR3 DNA reads as TGCGCCAGCAGTGTCCAGACCGTCACCGGGGAGCTGTTTTTT. Residues: CASSVQTVTGELFF.

The chain uses TRBV15 and TRBJ2-7; possible D gene TRBD2, 6 bases. V was clipped by 0 bases and J by 5 bases, with 11 bases between them. The CDR3 has 14 amino acids. Germline CDR1 is LNHNV and CDR2 is YYDKDF (reference sequence). The CDR3 nucleotides read TGTGCCACCAGCAGAGAACGGAGGGGCCACGAGCAGTACTTC. Its translation: CATSRERRGHEQYF.

This clone showed up just once. J is TRBJ1-6 and V is TRBV14; D is unresolved. There are 14 residues in the CDR3. Germline assignment: CDR1 SGHDN and CDR2 FVKESK. The V end was cut by 0 bases, the J end by 9 bases, with 9 bases between. The CDR3 sequence is CASSQERSGSPLHF. The CDR3 DNA sequence: TGTGCCAGCAGCCAAGAAAGGAGCGGTTCACCCCTCCACTTT.

The chain recombines TRBV7-8 with TRBJ1-5, with no clear D. The V end lost 6 bases, the J end lost 6 bases, and 18 bases lay between the germline ends. CDR3 size: 15 residues. CDR1 SGHVS and CDR2 FQNEAQ come from the germline V gene. The DNA of the CDR3 is TGTGCCAGCAGACCGGGCCTCGAGGCGGGTCAGCCCCAGCATTTT. It codes for CASRPGLEAGQPQHF.

The gene calls are TRBV6-1 and TRBJ1-5, with D possibly TRBD1 on 5 matching bases. V shed 2 bases and J shed 7 bases, with 12 bases lying between them. From germline, CDR1 is MNHNS and CDR2 SASEGT. This CDR3 is built from 14 residues. DNA for the CDR3: TGTGCCAGCAGTGAAAGGGGAGGATCCCAGCCCCAGCATTTT. Residues: CASSERGGSQPQHF.

This chain joins TRBV7-4 and TRBJ1-6, with TRBD1 matching 7 bases. Trimming at V came to 4 bases and at J to 2 bases, leaving 23 bases not matched to a gene. CDR1 is SGHVT and CDR2 is SQSDAQ in the germline V gene. This CDR3 spans 22 amino acids. CDR3 DNA: TGTGCCAGCAGCTCTTCACGTTTCCGCAGGGGGTACAAAGGGGCCTATAATTCACCCCTCCACTTT. Amino acid sequence: CASSSSRFRRGYKGAYNSPLHF.